A selection of T cell receptor beta chains follows, all from one sample in a study of graft-versus-host responses after intestinal transplantation. Measured with immunoSEQ multiplex PCR; TCRdb has only the in-frame clones, and not every one. The sample includes 15,000 or so clones, around 74% of them seen just once. The source was ileum tissue, collected 14 days after transplant. These receptors came from a human patient who received an intestinal transplant, so some T cells may come from the graft donor. Both conserved end residues are part of each CDR3. Each record gives: D gene, J gene, clone size, V gene, CDR3 protein, CDR3 DNA. D genes are given only for firm matches. The size field is filled for only some rows; it gives once, few, many or a size class.

d_gene: TRBD1
j_gene: TRBJ1-2
abundance: few
v_gene: TRBV5-4
CDR3aa: CASSSASRGQASSGYTF
CDR3nt: TGTGCCAGCAGCTCCGCTTCCAGGGGACAGGCCTCAAGCGGCTACACCTTC

d_gene: -
j_gene: TRBJ1-1
abundance: few
v_gene: TRBV7-9
CDR3aa: CASSPTVNTEAFF
CDR3nt: TGTGCCAGCAGCCCGACAGTGAACACTGAAGCTTTCTTT

d_gene: -
j_gene: TRBJ1-2
abundance: -
v_gene: TRBV4-1
CDR3aa: CASSPTASNYGYTF
CDR3nt: TGCGCCAGCAGTCCGACAGCATCTAACTATGGCTACACCTTC

d_gene: -
j_gene: TRBJ2-2
abundance: once
v_gene: TRBV27
CDR3aa: CASSLSRTVTGELFF
CDR3nt: TGTGCCAGCAGTTTATCCCGGACAGTCACCGGGGAGCTGTTTTTT

d_gene: TRBD2
j_gene: TRBJ2-7
abundance: -
v_gene: TRBV7-3
CDR3aa: CASSAGTSGLRYF
CDR3nt: TGTGCCAGCAGCGCCGGGACTAGCGGTTTGAGGTACTTC

d_gene: TRBD1
j_gene: TRBJ1-4
abundance: once
v_gene: TRBV19
CDR3aa: CASKTGLRDEKLFF
CDR3nt: TGTGCCAGCAAGACAGGGCTCAGGGATGAAAAACTGTTTTTT

d_gene: -
j_gene: TRBJ2-7
abundance: once
v_gene: TRBV5-5
CDR3aa: CASSPGHRYEQYF
CDR3nt: TGTGCCAGCAGCCCGGGACACCGCTACGAGCAGTACTTC

d_gene: -
j_gene: TRBJ2-7
abundance: -
v_gene: TRBV13
CDR3aa: CASSLTGQEQYF
CDR3nt: TGTGCCAGCAGCTTAACGGGGCAGGAGCAGTACTTC

d_gene: TRBD2
j_gene: TRBJ2-7
abundance: -
v_gene: TRBV4-1
CDR3aa: CASSLTGGVEQYF
CDR3nt: TGCGCCAGCAGCCTAACTGGGGGGGTTGAGCAGTACTTC

d_gene: TRBD2
j_gene: TRBJ2-1
abundance: -
v_gene: TRBV4-2
CDR3aa: CASSQDKGLAEQFF
CDR3nt: TGTGCCAGCAGCCAAGATAAGGGACTAGCTGAGCAGTTCTTC

d_gene: TRBD2
j_gene: TRBJ2-1
abundance: few
v_gene: TRBV6-5
CDR3aa: CASSKLAGGGDEQFF
CDR3nt: TGTGCCAGCAGCAAACTAGCGGGAGGGGGGGATGAGCAGTTCTTC

d_gene: TRBD2
j_gene: TRBJ2-5
abundance: -
v_gene: TRBV11-2
CDR3aa: CASSFGLAGTQETQYF
CDR3nt: TGTGCCAGCAGCTTCGGACTAGCGGGGACCCAAGAGACCCAGTACTTC

d_gene: -
j_gene: TRBJ2-3
abundance: -
v_gene: TRBV27
CDR3aa: CASSLFYGAGTDTQYF
CDR3nt: TGTGCCAGCAGTTTATTTTACGGGGCGGGTACAGATACGCAGTATTTT

d_gene: TRBD1
j_gene: TRBJ2-5
abundance: -
v_gene: TRBV9
CDR3aa: CASSPGQGLEETQYF
CDR3nt: TGTGCCAGCAGCCCCGGACAGGGATTGGAAGAGACCCAGTACTTC

d_gene: TRBD2
j_gene: TRBJ2-7
abundance: -
v_gene: TRBV11-2
CDR3aa: CASSLLGGSASYEQYF
CDR3nt: TGTGCCAGCAGCTTACTTGGCGGGAGCGCTTCCTACGAGCAGTACTTC

d_gene: -
j_gene: TRBJ2-2
abundance: -
v_gene: TRBV6-5
CDR3aa: CASSLTANTGELFF
CDR3nt: TGTGCCAGCAGTCTCACTGCGAACACCGGGGAGCTGTTTTTT

d_gene: -
j_gene: TRBJ2-7
abundance: few
v_gene: TRBV4-1
CDR3aa: CASSQSGDYEQYF
CDR3nt: TGCGCCAGCAGCCAGTCGGGAGATTACGAGCAGTACTTC